One sample yielded the 12 T cell receptor beta chains listed below, sequenced in a study of T cells in Graves' hyperthyroidism and ophthalmopathy. Amplified TCR beta CDR3 regions derived from RNA transcripts. Initially, a first-round RT-PCR of the TCR CDR3 employed the HTBI primer set. One entry per CDR3 protein, called by TCRdb with MiXCR from the multiplex PCR reads. The sample has more than 350,000 distinct CDR3 sequences, more than 13% seen once. Sequenced material: blood. These receptors were collected from a young woman with Graves' hyperthyroidism.

In this sample, this clonotype turned up many times. The CDR3 DNA sequence: TGTGCCAGCAGTGAAGCGGAGGCAGCTAACTATGGCTACACCTTC. The encoded protein is CASSEAEAANYGYTF. This rearrangement joins TRBV2 to TRBJ1-2; D remains ambiguous. The V end lost 0 bases, the J end lost 0 bases, and 8 bases lay between the germline ends. This CDR3 is built from 15 residues. The germline V gene encodes CDR1 SNHLY and CDR2 FYNNEI.

The chain recombines TRBV13 with TRBJ2-6; possible D gene TRBD2, 5 bases. Trimming took off 5 bases at V and 2 bases at J, with 10 bases between the two ends. Germline V gives CDR1 PRHDT, CDR2 FYEKMQ (reference sequence). The CDR3 has 15 amino acids. As DNA, the CDR3 is TGTGCCAGCAGCCCTAGGACTCCTGGGGCCAACGTCCTGACTTTC. This encodes CASSPRTPGANVLTF.

This clonotype was observed a handful of times. This sequence joins TRBV20-1 and TRBJ2-7; 15 bases are a match to TRBD2. V lost 5 bases to trimming and J lost 5 bases; unmatched junction nucleotides: 10. The length of the CDR3 is 16 residues. CDR1 DFQATT and CDR2 SNEGSKA come from the germline V gene (reference sequence). The CDR3 nucleotides are TGCAGTGCTCCAAAGGGGACTAGCGGGAGGAGGAACGAGCAGTACTTC. This codes for CSAPKGTSGRRNEQYF.

With regard to this clonotype: A much more abundant neighbour one base away suggests this may be a read error. The chain has TRBV30 and TRBJ2-2; D is possibly TRBD1 or TRBD2 (5 bases each). Germline CDR1 and CDR2: GTSNPN and SVGIG (reference sequence). The length of the CDR3 is 14 residues. The V and J ends lost 4 bases and 6 bases respectively, with 15 bases between them. The CDR3 sequence: CAWTQGPGSGELFF. The DNA of the CDR3 is TGTGCCTGGACGCAGGGCCCGGGGTCCGGGGAGCTGTTTTTT.

This clonotype was detected many times. This rearrangement joins TRBV5-1 to TRBJ2-2; TRBD1 might be the D (6 bases). Germline V gives CDR1 SGHRS, CDR2 YFSETQ. The CDR3 loop spans 16 amino acids. V was clipped by 4 bases and J by 3 bases, with 16 bases between them. In DNA, the CDR3 is TGCGCCAGCAGCACGACCGGGACACACGACACCGGGGAGCTGTTTTTT. It is translated as CASSTTGTHDTGELFF.

This clonotype was detected many times. V is TRBV27 and J is TRBJ2-1, with D possibly being TRBD2 (5 bases). The germline V gene encodes CDR1 MNHEY and CDR2 SMNVEV (reference sequence). CDR3 length equals 15 residues. The V gene lost 4 bases and the J gene lost 4 bases, with 14 bases spanning the gap. The CDR3, as DNA: TGTGCCAGCAGTTATGGTAGCGTGTCGTACAATGAGCAGTTCTTC. Translated, it gives CASSYGSVSYNEQFF.

Written as DNA, the CDR3 is TGTGCCAGCACCCATGGTCCCCGCATGGCCCAGTACTTC. It yields the protein CASTHGPRMAQYF. The chain joins TRBV6-1 to TRBJ2-5; D unclear. The CDR3 has 13 residues. Germline CDR1 and CDR2: MNHNS and SASEGT. The V gene lost 7 bases and the J gene lost 9 bases, with 18 bases spanning the gap.

This clonotype appeared a few times. V is TRBV20-1 and J is TRBJ2-1, with no clear D. CDR1 is DFQATT, CDR2 SNEGSKA, per germline (reference sequence). This CDR3 is built from 13 residues. Between the trimmed V and J ends, which lost 3 bases and 0 bases, there was a span of 6 bases. CDR3 sequence reads: CSASEYSYNEQFF. The CDR3 DNA follows: TGCAGTGCTAGTGAATACTCCTACAATGAGCAGTTCTTC.

This clonotype was seen at least ten times. V gene TRBV7-6 combines with J gene TRBJ2-7, with 9 bases that match TRBD2. Germline lookup yields CDR1 SGHVS and CDR2 FNYEAQ. V lost 5 bases, J lost 2 bases, and 7 bases stayed unmatched. The CDR3 is 15 amino acids. The CDR3 sequence is CASSQAGGRAYEQYF. The CDR3 bases are TGTGCCAGCAGCCAAGCGGGGGGACGGGCCTACGAGCAGTACTTC.

This clonotype was counted ten times or more. This chain links TRBV14 with TRBJ2-1, with a possible D match to TRBD2 (6 bases). The germline CDR1 and CDR2 sequences are SGHDN and FVKESK. Trimming left V 1 base short and J 10 bases short, with 11 bases between. The CDR3 contains 13 residues. CDR3 nucleotides: TGTGCCAGCAGCCAAGTCCGGGACTCCGAGCAGTTCTTC. Translation: CASSQVRDSEQFF.

This clonotype showed up many times. J is TRBJ2-7 and V is TRBV27, with TRBD2 matching 7 bases. V dropped 1 base and J dropped 2; count of bases not matched to a gene: 5. The CDR3 spans 15 residues. In germline, CDR1 is MNHEY, CDR2 SMNVEV (reference sequence). The CDR3 is CASSLFAGEPYEQYF. DNA for the CDR3: TGTGCCAGCAGTTTATTCGCGGGAGAGCCCTACGAGCAGTACTTC.

This clonotype has at least ten counts. V is TRBV12-3 or TRBV12-4 and J is TRBJ1-5, with 10 bases fitting TRBD1. V dropped 4 bases and J dropped 4; count of bases not matched to a gene: 4. The CDR3 loop spans 15 amino acids. The CDR3 is CASSSRDRGNQPQHF. DNA for the CDR3: TGTGCCAGCAGTTCCCGGGACAGGGGTAATCAGCCCCAGCATTTT.